This paragraph covers one T cell receptor beta chain sequence. Its antigen remains unknown. CDR1 is MNHEY, CDR2 SVGAGI, per germline. With 4 bases clipped from V and 2 bases from J, the junction kept 8 bases outside the gene matches. CDR3 size: 16 residues. This entry is derived from a study of OX40 agonist ivuxolimab in advanced cancers. About the study: Ivuxolimab, which patients received intravenously every 2 weeks, was dosed at 0.01 to 10 mg/kg. The eligibility criteria allowed prior anti-PD-1, anti-PD-L1 or anti-CTLA-4 therapy, and under 50% had some. Points from the study as a whole: Normalized T-cell clonal expansion was also low in some nonresponders.

Assay: immunoSEQ multiplex PCR; the TCRdb copy retains only in-frame clones and omits some. The repertoire holds over 35,000 clones, approximately 90% seen once, with 0.5% to 0.6% in the top ten. The TCR originated in an adult with an advanced solid tumor such as melanoma, head and neck, liver or kidney cancer. V is TRBV6-5 and J is TRBJ1-3, with TRBD1 identical over 7 bases. The specimen was CD4+ or CD8+ T cells sorted from blood, collected in a trial of the OX40 agonist ivuxolimab. CDR3 in DNA: TGTGCCAGCAGTTTACACAGGGGAGGGACTGGAAACACCATATATTTT. This codes for CASSLHRGGTGNTIYF.